The T cell receptor beta chain under discussion was sequenced for a study of blood T cells in healthy people across ages. Sample-barcoded 5' priming and a J-beta primer mix drove a second PCR of roughly 6 to 12 cycles. A template-switch adaptor with 12 random nucleotides tagged each cDNA molecule. TCRdb re-called the 5' RACE reads with MiXCR, one entry per CDR3 protein. Of some 900,000 distinct CDR3 sequences detected, about 30% appear once; the ten largest clones hold 17%. Isolation per sample recovered at least 6.5 million PBMCs. Germline CDR1 is GTSNPN and CDR2 is SVGIG (reference sequence). CDR3 length equals 13 residues. The V gene lost 6 bases and the J gene lost 3 bases, with 15 bases spanning the gap.

Sequencing was performed on blood. The clonotype originates from a woman of 80 years or more in good health. The chain carries TRBV30 and TRBJ2-7, with D maybe TRBD1 (6 bases). CDR3 nucleotide sequence: TGTGCCTGCTACAGGGAGAGGGGCTACGAGCAGTACTTC. Translated, it gives CACYRERGYEQYF.